The rows below give T cell receptor beta chains drawn from one sample of a study of beta chain features in type 1 diabetes. Measured with immunoSEQ multiplex PCR; TCRdb has only the in-frame clones, and not every one. There are about 340,000 clones in the sample; roughly 12% occur only once, and about 0.016% lies in the top ten. The specimen was naive CD4+ T cells from blood. These receptors all stem from a woman between 18 and 29 years old with type 1 diabetes. The CDR3 runs from the conserved cysteine through the conserved F or W. The D gene is left open where the match is weak. Size values are once, few and many counts, or a class for expanded clones, and some rows have none.

j_call clone_size v_call d_call cdr3_aa cdr3_nt
TRBJ2-1 . TRBV2 . CASSELAFEQFF TGTGCCAGCAGTGAACTAGCGTTTGAGCAGTTCTTC
TRBJ2-1 . TRBV12-5 . CASGFGLEQFF TGTGCTAGTGGTTTTGGGCTTGAGCAGTTCTTC
TRBJ2-1 . TRBV2 TRBD2 CASRGLAGDYSYNEQFF TGTGCCAGCAGGGGACTAGCGGGGGATTACTCCTACAATGAGCAGTTCTTC
TRBJ1-2 . TRBV6-5 . CASSYSATGYGYTF TGTGCCAGCAGTTACTCCGCGACAGGATATGGCTACACCTTC
TRBJ1-2 few TRBV7-2 . CASSPSPTVGYTF TGTGCCAGCAGCCCCTCCCCGACAGTTGGCTACACCTTC
TRBJ2-7 . TRBV28 TRBD2 CASSQAGADEQYF TGTGCCAGCAGTCAAGCGGGAGCTGACGAGCAGTACTTC
TRBJ2-2 . TRBV30 TRBD1 CAWRQGVTGELFF TGTGCCTGGAGGCAGGGGGTCACCGGGGAGCTGTTTTTT
TRBJ1-4 few TRBV27 . CASSLQATNEKLFF TGTGCCAGCAGTCTTCAGGCAACTAATGAAAAACTGTTTTTT
TRBJ1-1 few TRBV19 . CASSIGLGAFF TGTGCCAGTAGTATAGGACTTGGAGCTTTCTTT
TRBJ2-1 . TRBV30 TRBD2 CAWSVLAGTYNEQFF TGTGCCTGGAGTGTCCTAGCGGGGACCTACAATGAGCAGTTCTTC
TRBJ1-2 . TRBV7-2 . CASSLARDGYTF TGTGCCAGCAGCTTAGCGAGGGATGGCTACACCTTC
TRBJ2-7 . TRBV15 TRBD2 CATSRGGAGGPSYEQYF TGTGCCACCAGCAGGGGAGGGGCGGGAGGGCCCTCCTACGAGCAGTACTTC
TRBJ1-4 few TRBV18 TRBD1 CASSPEIRRDSRNEKLFF TGTGCCAGCTCACCGGAAATAAGAAGGGACAGCCGTAATGAAAAACTGTTTTTT
TRBJ1-1 . TRBV2 . CASSDMLGRTEAFF TGTGCCAGCAGTGATATGTTGGGGCGGACTGAAGCTTTCTTT
TRBJ1-5 few TRBV5-4 . CASSLGHNQPQHF TGTGCCAGCAGCTTGGGACACAATCAGCCCCAGCATTTT
TRBJ1-3 . TRBV29-1 . CSVGLSSGNTIYF TGCAGCGTTGGTTTGAGCTCTGGAAACACCATATATTTT
TRBJ2-3 . TRBV30 . CAWRGGADTQYF TGTGCCTGGAGAGGAGGGGCAGATACGCAGTATTTT
TRBJ2-5 few TRBV5-8 . CASSFRETQYF TGTGCCAGCAGCTTCCGAGAGACCCAGTACTTC
TRBJ2-7 . TRBV5-1 TRBD1 CASSSQGTYEQYF TGCGCCAGCAGCTCACAGGGGACCTACGAGCAGTACTTC
TRBJ1-2 . TRBV29-1 TRBD1 CSVDRTGDGYTF TGCAGCGTTGACCGGACAGGGGATGGCTACACCTTC
TRBJ1-1 . TRBV7-2 . CASSSDRGTEAFF TGTGCCAGCAGCTCGGACAGAGGGACTGAAGCTTTCTTT
TRBJ2-7 few TRBV6-6 . CASRPIGGRTGEQYF TGTGCCAGCAGACCTATTGGGGGCCGAACGGGGGAGCAGTACTTC
TRBJ2-1 . TRBV30 . CAWSVLSSGGLYNEQFF TGTGCCTGGAGTGTACTGTCTTCTGGCGGACTTTACAATGAGCAGTTCTTC
TRBJ1-5 . TRBV2 TRBD1 CASSLTGVSNQPQHF TGTGCCAGCAGCCTGACAGGGGTTAGCAATCAGCCCCAGCATTTT
TRBJ2-1 few TRBV5-1 . CASSSLEPYNEQFF TGCGCCAGCAGCAGCTTGGAGCCCTACAATGAGCAGTTCTTC
TRBJ2-7 few TRBV6-6 TRBD1 CASSSRTGRYEQYF TGTGCCAGCAGTTCGAGGACAGGGAGGTACGAGCAGTACTTC
TRBJ2-2 . TRBV7-2 TRBD1 CASSLGQGGTGELFF TGTGCCAGCAGCTTAGGACAGGGCGGCACCGGGGAGCTGTTTTTT
TRBJ2-3 few TRBV2 TRBD2 CASIGWGLALDTQYF TGTGCCAGCATAGGCTGGGGACTAGCACTAGATACGCAGTATTTT
TRBJ1-5 . TRBV19 . CASSTGAERQPQHF TGTGCCAGTAGTACAGGGGCTGAAAGGCAGCCCCAGCATTTT
TRBJ2-7 few TRBV28 . CASSLSSQGSGEQYF TGTGCCAGCAGCCTTAGTTCACAGGGATCGGGCGAGCAGTACTTC
TRBJ2-2 . TRBV5-1 . CASSSGAGNGELFF TGCGCCAGCAGCTCCGGGGCGGGAAACGGGGAGCTGTTTTTT
TRBJ2-7 . TRBV5-4 . CASSLGGGQSFYEQYF TGTGCCAGCAGCTTGGGGGGTGGACAGTCATTCTACGAGCAGTACTTC
TRBJ1-5 . TRBV20-1 . CSSGSNQPQHF TGCAGTTCAGGTAGCAATCAGCCCCAGCATTTT
TRBJ2-1 few TRBV19 . CASSMARALEQFF TGTGCCAGTAGTATGGCCAGGGCATTGGAGCAGTTCTTC
TRBJ2-1 few TRBV5-1 TRBD2 CASSLGTSGNEQFF TGCGCCAGCAGCTTGGGAACTAGCGGGAACGAGCAGTTCTTC
TRBJ2-3 few TRBV2 . CASRAAGTDTQYF TGTGCCAGCAGGGCGGCCGGCACAGATACGCAGTATTTT
TRBJ2-1 few TRBV7-2 TRBD1 CASSTSGTGGLNEQFF TGTGCCAGCAGCACCTCCGGGACAGGGGGTCTCAATGAGCAGTTCTTC
TRBJ2-5 . TRBV11-3 . CASSSGNREETQYF TGTGCCAGCAGCTCCGGGAATCGGGAAGAGACCCAGTACTTC
TRBJ2-7 . TRBV28 . CASMTPRTLSYEQYF TGTGCCAGCATGACACCGCGTACCCTATCCTACGAGCAGTACTTC
TRBJ2-3 few TRBV4-1 TRBD2 CASSRLGVAGATDTQYF TGCGCCAGCAGCCGCCTCGGGGTAGCGGGTGCCACAGATACGCAGTATTTT
TRBJ2-1 . TRBV5-1 . CASSPVAHSYNEQFF TGCGCCAGCAGCCCAGTAGCTCACTCCTACAATGAGCAGTTCTTC
TRBJ1-1 . TRBV4-2 . CASSQRSRGTEAFF TGTGCCAGCAGCCAGCGATCGCGCGGCACTGAAGCTTTCTTT